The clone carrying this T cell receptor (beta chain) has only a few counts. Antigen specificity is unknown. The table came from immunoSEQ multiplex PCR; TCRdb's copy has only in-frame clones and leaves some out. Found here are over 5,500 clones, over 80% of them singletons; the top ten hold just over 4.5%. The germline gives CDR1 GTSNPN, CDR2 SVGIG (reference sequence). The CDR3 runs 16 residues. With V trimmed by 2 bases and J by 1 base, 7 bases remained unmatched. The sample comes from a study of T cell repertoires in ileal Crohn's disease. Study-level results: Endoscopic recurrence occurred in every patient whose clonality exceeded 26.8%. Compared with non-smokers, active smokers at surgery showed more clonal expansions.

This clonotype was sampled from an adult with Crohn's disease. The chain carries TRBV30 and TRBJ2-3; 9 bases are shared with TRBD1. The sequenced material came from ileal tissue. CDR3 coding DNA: TGTGCCTGGAGTACCGCGACAGGGGGTGGCACAGATACGCAGTATTTT. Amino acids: CAWSTATGGGTDTQYF.